This paragraph covers one T cell receptor (beta chain) sequence. What it binds is unknown. These data come from a study of identifying expanded T cells in peripheral blood. The table came from immunoSEQ multiplex PCR; TCRdb's copy has only in-frame clones and leaves some out. The table lists approximately 58,000 clones, roughly nine tenths of them singletons, with 3.6% in the top ten. Study-level findings and limits: Technical replicates showed around 1.2 changed clones; approximately two weeks roughly 16; four weeks 19. Two-week clone count variance significantly increased as total template count grew.

No infections or other immune events were documented during collection. Per germline, CDR1 LGHNA and CDR2 YSLEER. The CDR3 spans 16 residues. V gave up 0 bases and J gave up 4 bases, with 14 bases separating them. Sequencing input: blood. The V gene is TRBV4-3, the J gene TRBJ2-3, with D maybe TRBD1 (6 bases). This receptor was obtained from a person aged 18 to 70 in good health. The CDR3 sequence is CASSQEGRTGPDTQYF. The CDR3 nucleotides are TGCGCCAGCAGCCAAGAAGGCCGAACAGGGCCAGATACGCAGTATTTT.